This T cell receptor (beta chain) was captured in a study of T cell changes during pregnancy in multiple sclerosis (dated by TCRdb to between 2017 and 2020). For context, the study as a whole: Changes in the T cell repertoire over the course of pregnancy were examined in this study in women with multiple sclerosis.

CDR1 LGHNT and CDR2 FRNRAP are derived from the germline V gene. The V end loses 7 bases and the J end loses 0 bases, and a stretch of 13 bases separates them. From cysteine to phenylalanine, the CDR3 is 15 amino acids long. The DNA shown is the 45-base CDR3, in frame from base 1. Regarding this clone: Its recognized antigen is unknown. Base qualities are missing; no much larger clone stands one base away.

The method behind the library was the immunoSEQ multiplex PCR assay. TCRdb took this table from immuneACCESS and kept in-frame rearrangements with V and J called. Such tables lack part of the clones; where checked against another copy, unresolved V genes explain under half of the gap, and the rest is unexplained. Across this sample there are about 40,000 clones, with around 90% seen only once. In total, the top ten clones hold 1.4% of the sample. The chain joins TRBV12-5 to TRBJ2-1; TRBD1 is possibly the D segment (6 matching bases). The specimen was PBMCs (not recorded whether the cells were cultured). This sequence originates from a female donor with multiple sclerosis, enrolled in a pregnancy study. In nucleotide form, the sequence is TGTGCTAGTGTTCCAGGGGTTTCCTCCTACAATGAGCAGTTCTTC. Its protein is CASVPGVSSYNEQFF.